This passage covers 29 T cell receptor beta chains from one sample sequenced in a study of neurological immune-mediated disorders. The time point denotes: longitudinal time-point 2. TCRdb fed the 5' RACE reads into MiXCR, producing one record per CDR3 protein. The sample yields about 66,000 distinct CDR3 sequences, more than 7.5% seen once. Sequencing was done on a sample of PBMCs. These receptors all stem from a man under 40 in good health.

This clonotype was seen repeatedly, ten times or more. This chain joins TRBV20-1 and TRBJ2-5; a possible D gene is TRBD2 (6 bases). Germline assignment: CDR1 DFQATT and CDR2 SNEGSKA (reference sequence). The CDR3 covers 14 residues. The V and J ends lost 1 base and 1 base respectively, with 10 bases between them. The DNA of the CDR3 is TGCAGTGCTAGAGCCGGAGGGCTCCAAGAGACCCAGTACTTC. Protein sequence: CSARAGGLQETQYF.

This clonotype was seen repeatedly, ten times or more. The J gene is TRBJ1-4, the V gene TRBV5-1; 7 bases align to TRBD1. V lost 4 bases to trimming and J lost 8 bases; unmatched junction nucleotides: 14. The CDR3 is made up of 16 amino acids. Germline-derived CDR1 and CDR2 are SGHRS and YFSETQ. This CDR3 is CASSLTGRGKEEKLFF. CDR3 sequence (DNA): TGCGCCAGCAGCCTCACCGGCAGGGGGAAAGAAGAAAAACTGTTTTTT.

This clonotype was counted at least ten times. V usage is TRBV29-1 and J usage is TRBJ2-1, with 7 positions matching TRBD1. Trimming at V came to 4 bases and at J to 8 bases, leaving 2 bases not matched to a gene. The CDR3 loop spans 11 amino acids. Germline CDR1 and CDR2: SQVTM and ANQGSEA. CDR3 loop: CSVAQGDEQFF. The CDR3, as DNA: TGCAGCGTTGCCCAGGGGGATGAGCAGTTCTTC.

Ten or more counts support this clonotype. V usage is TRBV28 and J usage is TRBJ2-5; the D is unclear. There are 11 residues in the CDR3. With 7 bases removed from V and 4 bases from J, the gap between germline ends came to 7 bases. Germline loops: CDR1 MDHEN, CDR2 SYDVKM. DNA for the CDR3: TGTGCCAGCATCAGGCGAGAGACCCAGTACTTC. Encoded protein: CASIRRETQYF.

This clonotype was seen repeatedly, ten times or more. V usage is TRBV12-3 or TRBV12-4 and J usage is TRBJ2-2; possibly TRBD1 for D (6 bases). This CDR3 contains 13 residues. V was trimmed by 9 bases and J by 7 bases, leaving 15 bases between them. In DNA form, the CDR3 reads TGTGCCAGTAACTCAGGGGTGGGCGGGGAGCTGTTTTTT. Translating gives CASNSGVGGELFF.

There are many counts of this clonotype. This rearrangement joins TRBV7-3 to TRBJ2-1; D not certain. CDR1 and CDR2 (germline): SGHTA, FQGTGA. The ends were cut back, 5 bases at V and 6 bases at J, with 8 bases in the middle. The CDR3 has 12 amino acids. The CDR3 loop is CASSPPSNEQFF. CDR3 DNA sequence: TGTGCCAGCAGCCCCCCCAGCAATGAGCAGTTCTTC. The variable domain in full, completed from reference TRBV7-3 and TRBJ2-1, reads GAGVSQTPSNKVTEKGKYVELRCDPISGHTALYWYRQSLGQGPEFLIYFQGTGAADDSGLPNDRFFAVRPEGSVSTLKIQRTERGDSAVYLCASSPPSNEQFFGPGTRLTVL.

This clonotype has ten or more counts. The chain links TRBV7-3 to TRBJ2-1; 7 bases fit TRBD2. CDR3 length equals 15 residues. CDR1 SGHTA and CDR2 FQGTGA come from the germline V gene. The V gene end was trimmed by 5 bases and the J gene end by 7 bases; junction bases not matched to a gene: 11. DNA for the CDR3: TGTGCCAGCAGCGCTAGCGGAAGCAACCCGAATGAGCAGTTCTTC. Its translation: CASSASGSNPNEQFF.

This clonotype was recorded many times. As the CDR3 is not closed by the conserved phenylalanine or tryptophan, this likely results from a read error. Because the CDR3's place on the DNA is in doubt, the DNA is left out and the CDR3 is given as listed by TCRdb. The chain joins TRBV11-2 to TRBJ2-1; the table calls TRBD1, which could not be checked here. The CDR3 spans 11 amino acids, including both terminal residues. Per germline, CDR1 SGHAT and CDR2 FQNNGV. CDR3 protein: CASSFSGQGTV.

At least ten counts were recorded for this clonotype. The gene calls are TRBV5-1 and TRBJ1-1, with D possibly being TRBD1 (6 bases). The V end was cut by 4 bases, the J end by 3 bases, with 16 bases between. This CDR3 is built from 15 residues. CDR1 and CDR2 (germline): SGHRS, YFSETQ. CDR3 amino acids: CASSAGTLGDTEAFF. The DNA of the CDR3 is TGCGCCAGCAGCGCCGGGACATTGGGGGACACTGAAGCTTTCTTT.

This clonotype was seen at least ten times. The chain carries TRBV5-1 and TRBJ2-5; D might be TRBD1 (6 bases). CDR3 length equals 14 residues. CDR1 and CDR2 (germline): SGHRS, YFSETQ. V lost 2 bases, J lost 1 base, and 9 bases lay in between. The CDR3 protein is CASSFGGPQETQYF. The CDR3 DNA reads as TGCGCCAGCAGCTTTGGGGGCCCCCAAGAGACCCAGTACTTC.

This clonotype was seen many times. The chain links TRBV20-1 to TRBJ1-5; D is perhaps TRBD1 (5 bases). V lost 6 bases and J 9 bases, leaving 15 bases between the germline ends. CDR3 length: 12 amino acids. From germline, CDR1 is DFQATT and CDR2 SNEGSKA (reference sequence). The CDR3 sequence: CSATQGPWPQHF. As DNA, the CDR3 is TGCAGTGCAACCCAGGGTCCCTGGCCCCAGCATTTT.

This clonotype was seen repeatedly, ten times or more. CDR3 sequence reads: CSVETGGAGIYF. CDR3 nucleotides: TGCAGCGTTGAAACCGGGGGCGCCGGCATATATTTT. The chain recombines TRBV29-1 with TRBJ1-3, with D maybe TRBD1 (6 bases). The CDR3 totals 12 residues. The germline V and J ends were trimmed by 2 bases and 12 bases, with 14 bases remaining between them. Germline lookup yields CDR1 SQVTM and CDR2 ANQGSEA.

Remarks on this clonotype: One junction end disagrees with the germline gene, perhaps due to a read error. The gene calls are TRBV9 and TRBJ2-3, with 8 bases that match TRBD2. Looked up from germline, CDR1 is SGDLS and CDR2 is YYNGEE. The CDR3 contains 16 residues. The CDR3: CASSLGSGGTPDTRYF. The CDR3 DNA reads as TGTGCCAGCAGCCTTGGGAGCGGGGGTACCCCAGATACGCGGTATTTT.

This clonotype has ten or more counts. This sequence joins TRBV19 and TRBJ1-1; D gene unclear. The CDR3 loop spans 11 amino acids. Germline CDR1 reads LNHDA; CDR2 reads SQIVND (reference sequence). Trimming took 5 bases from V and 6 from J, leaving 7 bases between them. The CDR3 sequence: CASSGISEAFF. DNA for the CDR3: TGTGCCAGTAGTGGTATTTCTGAAGCTTTCTTT.

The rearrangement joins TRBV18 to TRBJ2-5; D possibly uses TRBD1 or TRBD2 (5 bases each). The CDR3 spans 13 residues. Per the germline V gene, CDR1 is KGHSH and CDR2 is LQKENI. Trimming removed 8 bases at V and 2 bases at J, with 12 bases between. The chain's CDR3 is CASNRDPQETQYF. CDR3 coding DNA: TGTGCCAGCAACCGGGACCCTCAAGAGACCCAGTACTTC.

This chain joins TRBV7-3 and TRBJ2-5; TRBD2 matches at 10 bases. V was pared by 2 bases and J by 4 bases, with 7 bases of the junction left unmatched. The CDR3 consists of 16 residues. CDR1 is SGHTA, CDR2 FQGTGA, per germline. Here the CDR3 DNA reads TGTGCCAGCAGCTTACTCGGACTAGCGGAGGGAGAGACCCAGTACTTC. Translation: CASSLLGLAEGETQYF.

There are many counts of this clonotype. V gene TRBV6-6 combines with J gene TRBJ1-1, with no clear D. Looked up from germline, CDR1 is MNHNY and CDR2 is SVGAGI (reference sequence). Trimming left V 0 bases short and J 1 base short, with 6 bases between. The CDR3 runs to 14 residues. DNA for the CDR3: TGTGCCAGCAGTTACTCGTCGGAGAACACTGAAGCTTTCTTT. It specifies CASSYSSENTEAFF.

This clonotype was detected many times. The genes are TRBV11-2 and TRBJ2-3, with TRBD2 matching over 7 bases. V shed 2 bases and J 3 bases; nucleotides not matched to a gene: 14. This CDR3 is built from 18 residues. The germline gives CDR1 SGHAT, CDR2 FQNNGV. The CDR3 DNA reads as TGTGCCAGCAGCTTATCCCCGGCGGCGGGAGAGGGGACAGATACGCAGTATTTT. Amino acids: CASSLSPAAGEGTDTQYF.

The CDR3, as DNA: TGCGCCAGCACCCCTTGGTTTCAGGGGCGAGGGGCCCAGCATTTT. Translation gives CASTPWFQGRGAQHF. The J gene is TRBJ1-5, the V gene TRBV5-1; D perhaps matches TRBD1 (6 bases). The CDR3 runs 15 residues. Trimming stripped 6 bases from V and 11 bases from J, with 24 bases between. The germline V gene has CDR1 SGHRS and CDR2 YFSETQ.

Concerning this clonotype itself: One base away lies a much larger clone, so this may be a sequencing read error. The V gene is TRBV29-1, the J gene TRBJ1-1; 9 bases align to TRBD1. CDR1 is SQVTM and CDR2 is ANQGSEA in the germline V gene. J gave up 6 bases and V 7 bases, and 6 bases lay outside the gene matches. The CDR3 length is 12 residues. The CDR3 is CSGGQGKPEAFF. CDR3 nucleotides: TGCAGCGGGGGACAGGGCAAACCTGAAGCTTTCTTT.

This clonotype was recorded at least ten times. The CDR3 region has the DNA TGTGCCACCAGTGATAATGGGAGAGGGCTCACCGGGGAGCTGTTTTTT. The encoded protein is CATSDNGRGLTGELFF. This chain links TRBV24-1 with TRBJ2-2, with D maybe TRBD2 (5 bases). Trimming shortened V by 3 bases and J by 4 bases, and 14 bases separated the two germline ends. The length of the CDR3 is 16 residues. From germline, CDR1 is KGHDR and CDR2 SFDVKD.

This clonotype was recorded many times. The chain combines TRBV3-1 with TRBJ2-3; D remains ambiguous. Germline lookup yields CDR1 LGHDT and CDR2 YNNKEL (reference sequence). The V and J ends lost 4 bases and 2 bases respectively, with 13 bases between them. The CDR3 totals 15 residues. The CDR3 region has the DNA TGTGCCAGCAGCCCGAAGGCAGCCGCCACAGATACGCAGTATTTT. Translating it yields CASSPKAAATDTQYF.

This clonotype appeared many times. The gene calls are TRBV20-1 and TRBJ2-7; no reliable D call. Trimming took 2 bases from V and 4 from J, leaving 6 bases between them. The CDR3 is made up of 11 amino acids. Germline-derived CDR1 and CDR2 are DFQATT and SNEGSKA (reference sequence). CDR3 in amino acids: CSARPAYEQYF. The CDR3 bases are TGCAGTGCTAGACCGGCGTACGAGCAGTACTTC.

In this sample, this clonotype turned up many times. The CDR3, as DNA: TGTGCCAGCAGCCAGGGGACTAGCGGGGGAGATACGCAGTATTTT. Its translation: CASSQGTSGGDTQYF. The V call is TRBV7-3, the J call TRBJ2-3; 14 nucleotides match TRBD2. This CDR3 is 15 amino acids long. Looked up from germline, CDR1 is SGHTA and CDR2 is FQGTGA. The junction had 3 bases not matched to a gene; V was cut back by 5 bases and J by 5 bases.

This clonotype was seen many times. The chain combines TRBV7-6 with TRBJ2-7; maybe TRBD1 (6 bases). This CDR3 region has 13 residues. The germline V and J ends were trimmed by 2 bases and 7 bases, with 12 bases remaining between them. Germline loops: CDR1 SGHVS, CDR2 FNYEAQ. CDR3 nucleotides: TGTGCCAGCAGCTTATTAGCCCAGGGGGAGCAGTACTTC. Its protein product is CASSLLAQGEQYF.

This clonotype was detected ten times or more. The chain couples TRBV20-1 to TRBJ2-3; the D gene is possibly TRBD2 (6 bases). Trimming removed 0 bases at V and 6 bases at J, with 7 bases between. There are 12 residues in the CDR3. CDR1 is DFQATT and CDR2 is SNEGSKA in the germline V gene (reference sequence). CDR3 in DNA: TGCAGTGCTAGAGAGGCGGGGGATACGCAGTATTTT. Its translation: CSAREAGDTQYF.

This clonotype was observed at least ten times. The CDR3 DNA reads as TGTGCCAGCAGCCAAAAAACCGGGACAGGGTCCTACGAGCAGTACTTC. This sequence encodes CASSQKTGTGSYEQYF. The chain couples TRBV7-6 to TRBJ2-7; 9 positions agree with TRBD1. Per germline, CDR1 SGHVS and CDR2 FNYEAQ. The CDR3 has 16 amino acids. The V segment lost 5 bases and the J segment 1 base; nucleotides outside the gene matches: 9.

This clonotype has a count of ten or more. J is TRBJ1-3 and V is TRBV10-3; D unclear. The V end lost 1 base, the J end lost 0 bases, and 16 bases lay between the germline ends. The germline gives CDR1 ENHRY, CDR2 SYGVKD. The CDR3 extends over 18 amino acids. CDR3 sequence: CAISEWAETIYSGNTIYF. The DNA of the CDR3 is TGTGCCATCAGTGAGTGGGCAGAAACCATCTACTCTGGAAACACCATATATTTT.

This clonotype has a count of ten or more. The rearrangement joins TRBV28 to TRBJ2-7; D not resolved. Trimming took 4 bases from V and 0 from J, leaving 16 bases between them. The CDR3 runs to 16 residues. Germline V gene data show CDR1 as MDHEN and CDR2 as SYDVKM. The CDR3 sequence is CASSSHWPYRSYEQYF. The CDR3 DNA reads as TGTGCCAGCAGTTCTCACTGGCCTTACCGCTCCTACGAGCAGTACTTC. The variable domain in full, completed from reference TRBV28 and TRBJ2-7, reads DVKVTQSSRYLVKRTGEKVFLECVQDMDHENMFWYRQDPGLGLRLIYFSYDVKMKEKGDIPEGYSVSREKKERFSLILESASTNQTSMYLCASSSHWPYRSYEQYFGPGTRLTVT.